The present T cell receptor beta chain was sequenced within a study of cytomegalovirus exposure and HLA in healthy donors. Amplification used 60 Vbeta primers and 13 Jbeta primers. The table came from immunoSEQ multiplex PCR; TCRdb's copy has only in-frame clones and leaves some out. The table lists 150,000 to 200,000 clones, approximately 77% of them singletons, with 2.2% in the top ten. In the case of this clone: What it binds is unknown.

Whole-study findings and limits: Across all donors, roughly uniform sequencing depth was an assumption of the presence/absence analyses. In vitro testing confirmed a few CMV-associated chains as specific for CMV antigens.

Sequenced input: PBMCs. The origin of this receptor is a man aged 45-65 years in good health and CMV-seropositive.

The CDR3 nucleotides are TGTGCCAGCAGCCCCCGGGAGACAGCACAAGAGACCCAGTACTTC. It codes for CASSPRETAQETQYF. The gene calls are TRBV5-7 and TRBJ2-5; weak D call: TRBD2 (6 bases). TRBV5-7 is identified as an open reading frame with a role that is uncertain. Trimming cost V 4 bases and J 2 bases, with 15 bases left between them. The CDR3 covers 15 residues.